What follows describes a single T cell receptor beta chain. How the authors handled the data: Reference gene primer amplification gave estimated nucleated cell counts. The method was immunoSEQ multiplex PCR; TCRdb's version includes in-frame clones alone and lacks a portion of them. That table supplies the V and J calls and clone size; D and trimming were determined from the DNA. The profile shows around 200,000 clones, roughly 88% of them singletons. This sample was included in a study of blood T cell repertoires in COVID-19. Study in general: The origin of the acute and convalescent COVID-19 samples was the United States, Italy and Spain. Sample material is recorded as cDNA or gDNA derived from T cells, B-cell-depleted T cells, or PBMCs.

Looked up from germline, CDR1 is MDHEN and CDR2 is SYDVKM. The CDR3 loop spans 14 amino acids. V shed 7 bases and J shed 0 bases, with 12 bases lying between them. This sequence joins TRBV28 and TRBJ1-1; D not resolved. The TCR sequence derives from a man between 60 and 75 years old with acute or convalescent COVID-19. The sequenced sample was peripheral blood. CDR3 DNA: TGTGCCAGCAATCTCGCAGGCATGAACACTGAAGCTTTCTTT. Protein: CASNLAGMNTEAFF.